This T cell receptor beta chain comes out of a study of cytomegalovirus exposure and HLA in healthy donors. Study findings and constraints: One variant, a missense change in DCLRE1C, was linked in a later analysis to TCR beta V- and J-gene trimming. Reportedly, TCR beta sequences accurately predicted HLA-A and HLA-B alleles in most subjects.

To note about this clone: As yet, its antigen is unknown.

The PCR ran on 60 Vbeta and 13 Jbeta primers. The method was immunoSEQ multiplex PCR; TCRdb's version includes in-frame clones alone and lacks a portion of them. The table lists about 190,000 clones, more than 75% of them singletons. The receptor's source is a woman aged 18-30 years in good health and CMV-seronegative. Specimen: PBMCs.

The DNA for the CDR3 is TGTGCCAGCAGTCGCGGGGACCTGAATGAAAAACTGTTTTTT. This gives the protein CASSRGDLNEKLFF. The chain employs TRBV28 and TRBJ1-4; tentative D call: TRBD1 (5 bases). Germline V gene lookup returns CDR1 MDHEN and CDR2 SYDVKM. V was pared by 5 bases and J by 5 bases, with 12 bases between. CDR3 size: 14 residues.